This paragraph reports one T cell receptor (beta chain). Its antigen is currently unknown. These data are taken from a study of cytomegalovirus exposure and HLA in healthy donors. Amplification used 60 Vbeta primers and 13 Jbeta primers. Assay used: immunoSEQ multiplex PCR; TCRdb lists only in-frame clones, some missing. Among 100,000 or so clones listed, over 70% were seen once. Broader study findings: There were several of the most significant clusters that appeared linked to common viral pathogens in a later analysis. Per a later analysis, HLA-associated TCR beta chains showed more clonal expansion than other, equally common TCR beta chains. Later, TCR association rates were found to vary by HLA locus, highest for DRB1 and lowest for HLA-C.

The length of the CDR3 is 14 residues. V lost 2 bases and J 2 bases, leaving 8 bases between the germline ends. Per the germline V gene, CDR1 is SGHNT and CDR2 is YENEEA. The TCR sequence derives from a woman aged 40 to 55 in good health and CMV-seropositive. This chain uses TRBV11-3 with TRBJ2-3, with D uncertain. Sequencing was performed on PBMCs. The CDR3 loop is CASSLTGATDTQYF. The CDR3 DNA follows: TGTGCCAGCAGCTTAACCGGAGCCACAGATACGCAGTATTTT. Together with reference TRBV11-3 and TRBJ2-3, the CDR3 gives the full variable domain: EAGVVQSPRYKIIEKKQPVAFWCNPISGHNTLYWYLQNLGQGPELLIRYENEEAVDDSQLPKDRFSAERLKGVDSTLKIQPAELGDSAVYLCASSLTGATDTQYFGPGTRLTVL.